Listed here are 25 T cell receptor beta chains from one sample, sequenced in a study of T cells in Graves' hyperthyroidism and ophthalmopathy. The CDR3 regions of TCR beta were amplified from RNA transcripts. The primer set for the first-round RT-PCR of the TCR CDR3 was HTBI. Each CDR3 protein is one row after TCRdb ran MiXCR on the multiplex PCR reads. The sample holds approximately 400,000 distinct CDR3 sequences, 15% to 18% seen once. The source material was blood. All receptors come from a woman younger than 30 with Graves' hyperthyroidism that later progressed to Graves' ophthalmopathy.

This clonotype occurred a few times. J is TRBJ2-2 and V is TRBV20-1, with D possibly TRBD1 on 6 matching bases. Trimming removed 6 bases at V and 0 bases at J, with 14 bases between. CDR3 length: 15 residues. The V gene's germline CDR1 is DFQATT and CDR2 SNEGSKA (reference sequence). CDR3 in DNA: TGCAGTGCGAGAACAGGGTTTTCGAACACCGGGGAGCTGTTTTTT. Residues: CSARTGFSNTGELFF.

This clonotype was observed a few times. Written as DNA, the CDR3 is TGTGCCAGTAGTAGAAACACCCTGAACACTGAAGCTTTCTTT. This codes for CASSRNTLNTEAFF. This sequence joins TRBV19 and TRBJ1-1; D is ambiguous. The CDR3 length is 14 residues. In germline, CDR1 is LNHDA, CDR2 SQIVND (reference sequence). Trimming left V 4 bases short and J 0 bases short, with 9 bases between.

The CDR3 nucleotides are TGTGCCAGCAGCCCGGGGGGGAGACAAGACCACTATGGCTACACCTTC. Its translation: CASSPGGRQDHYGYTF. The chain carries TRBV9 and TRBJ1-2; a possible D gene is TRBD1 (5 bases). This CDR3 is built from 16 residues. Trimming stripped 4 bases from V and 3 bases from J, with 19 bases between. CDR1 is SGDLS and CDR2 is YYNGEE in the germline V gene.

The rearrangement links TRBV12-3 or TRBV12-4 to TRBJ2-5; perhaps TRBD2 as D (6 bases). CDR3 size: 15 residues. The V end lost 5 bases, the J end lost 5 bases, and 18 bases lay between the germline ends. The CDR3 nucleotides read TGTGCCAGCAGTCCCACCCCCCGGGGGAAGGAGACCCAGTACTTC. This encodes CASSPTPRGKETQYF.

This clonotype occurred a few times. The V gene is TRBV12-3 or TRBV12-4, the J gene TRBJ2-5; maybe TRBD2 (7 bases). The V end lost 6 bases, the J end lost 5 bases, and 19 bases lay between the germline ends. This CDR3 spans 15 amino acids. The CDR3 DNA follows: TGTGCCAGCAGCCCAGAAGGGGGGGCGGGTGAGACCCAGTACTTC. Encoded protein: CASSPEGGAGETQYF.

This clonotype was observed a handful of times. CDR3 residues: CATSEISGSFPDTQYF. CDR3 DNA sequence: TGTGCCACCAGTGAGATTAGCGGGAGTTTTCCAGATACGCAGTATTTT. The chain is built from TRBV24-1 and TRBJ2-3; 9 nucleotides line up with TRBD2. Germline loops: CDR1 KGHDR, CDR2 SFDVKD. CDR3 length: 16 amino acids. V shed 4 bases, J shed 4 bases, and the junction held 8 bases outside the gene matches.

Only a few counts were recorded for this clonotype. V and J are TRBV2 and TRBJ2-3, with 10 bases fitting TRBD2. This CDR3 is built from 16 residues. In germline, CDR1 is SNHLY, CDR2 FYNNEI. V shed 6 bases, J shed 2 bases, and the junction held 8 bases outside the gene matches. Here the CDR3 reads CASRSTSGKDTDTQYF. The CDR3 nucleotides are TGTGCCAGCAGGTCTACTAGCGGGAAAGACACAGATACGCAGTATTTT.

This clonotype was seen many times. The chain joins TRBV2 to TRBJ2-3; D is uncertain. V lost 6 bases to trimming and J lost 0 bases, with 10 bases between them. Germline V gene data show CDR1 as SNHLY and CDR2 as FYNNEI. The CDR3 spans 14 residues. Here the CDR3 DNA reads TGTGCCAGCAGCTCCGAACCTAGCACAGATACGCAGTATTTT. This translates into CASSSEPSTDTQYF. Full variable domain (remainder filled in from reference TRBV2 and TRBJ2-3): EPEVTQTPSHQVTQMGQEVILRCVPISNHLYFYWYRQILGQKVEFLVSFYNNEISEKSEIFDDQFSVERPDGSNFTLKIRSTKLEDSAMYFCASSSEPSTDTQYFGPGTRLTVL.

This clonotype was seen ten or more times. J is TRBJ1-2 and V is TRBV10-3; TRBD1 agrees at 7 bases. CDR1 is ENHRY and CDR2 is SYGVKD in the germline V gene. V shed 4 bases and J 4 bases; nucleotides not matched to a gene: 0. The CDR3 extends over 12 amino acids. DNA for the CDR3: TGTGCCATCAGTGGACAGGGCTATGGCTACACCTTC. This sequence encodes CAISGQGYGYTF.

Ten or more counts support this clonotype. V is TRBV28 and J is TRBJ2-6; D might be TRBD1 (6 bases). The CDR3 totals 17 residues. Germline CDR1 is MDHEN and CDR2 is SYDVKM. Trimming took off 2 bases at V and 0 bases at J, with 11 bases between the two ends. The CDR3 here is CASSLRQASSGANVLTF. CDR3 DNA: TGTGCCAGCAGTTTAAGACAGGCGAGCTCTGGGGCCAACGTCCTGACTTTC.

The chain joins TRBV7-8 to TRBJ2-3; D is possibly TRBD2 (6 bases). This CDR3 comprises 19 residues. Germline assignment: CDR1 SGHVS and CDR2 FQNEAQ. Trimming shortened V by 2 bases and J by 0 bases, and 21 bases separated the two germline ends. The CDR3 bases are TGTGCCAGCAGCTTAACACAGCGGGTTGGGGCGACTAGCACAGATACGCAGTATTTT. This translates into CASSLTQRVGATSTDTQYF.

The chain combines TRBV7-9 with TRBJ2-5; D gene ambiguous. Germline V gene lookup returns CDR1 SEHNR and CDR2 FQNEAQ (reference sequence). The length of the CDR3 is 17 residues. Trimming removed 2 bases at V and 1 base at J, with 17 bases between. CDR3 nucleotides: TGTGCCAGCAGCTTATCCTTACAGAGTCCGTTCCAAGAGACCCAGTACTTC. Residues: CASSLSLQSPFQETQYF.

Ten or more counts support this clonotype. The CDR3 loop reads CSASNPYPNYGYTF. In DNA form, the CDR3 reads TGCAGTGCTAGCAACCCCTACCCCAACTATGGCTACACCTTC. This sequence joins TRBV20-1 and TRBJ1-2, with D hard to call. The CDR3 contains 14 residues. The germline gives CDR1 DFQATT, CDR2 SNEGSKA (reference sequence). V was shortened by 3 bases and J by 2 bases, with 13 bases between the two germline ends.

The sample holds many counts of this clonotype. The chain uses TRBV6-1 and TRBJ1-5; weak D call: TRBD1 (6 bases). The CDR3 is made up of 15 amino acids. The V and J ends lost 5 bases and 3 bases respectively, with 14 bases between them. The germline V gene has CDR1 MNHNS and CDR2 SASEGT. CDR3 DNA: TGTGCCAGCAGTTATTGGGGGCAGGACAATCAGCCCCAGCATTTT. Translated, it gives CASSYWGQDNQPQHF.

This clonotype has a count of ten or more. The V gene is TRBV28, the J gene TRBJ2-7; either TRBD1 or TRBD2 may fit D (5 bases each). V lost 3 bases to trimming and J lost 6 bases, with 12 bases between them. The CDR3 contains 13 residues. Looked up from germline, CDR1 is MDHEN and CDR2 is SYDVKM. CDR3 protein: CASSFWGTGEQYF. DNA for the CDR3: TGTGCCAGCAGTTTTTGGGGGACGGGCGAGCAGTACTTC.

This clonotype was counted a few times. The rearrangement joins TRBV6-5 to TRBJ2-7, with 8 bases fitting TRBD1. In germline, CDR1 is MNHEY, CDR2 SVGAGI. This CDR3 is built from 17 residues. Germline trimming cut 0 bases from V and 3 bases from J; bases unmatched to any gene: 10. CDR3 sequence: CASSYSGPGGSNYEQYF. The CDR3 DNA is TGTGCCAGCAGTTACTCGGGGCCAGGGGGCAGTAACTACGAGCAGTACTTC.

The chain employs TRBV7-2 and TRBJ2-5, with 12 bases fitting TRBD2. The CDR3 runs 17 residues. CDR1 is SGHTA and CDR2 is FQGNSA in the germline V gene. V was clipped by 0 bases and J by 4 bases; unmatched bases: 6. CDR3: CASSLAALAGGGETQYF. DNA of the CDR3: TGTGCCAGCAGCTTAGCGGCTCTAGCGGGAGGGGGAGAGACCCAGTACTTC.

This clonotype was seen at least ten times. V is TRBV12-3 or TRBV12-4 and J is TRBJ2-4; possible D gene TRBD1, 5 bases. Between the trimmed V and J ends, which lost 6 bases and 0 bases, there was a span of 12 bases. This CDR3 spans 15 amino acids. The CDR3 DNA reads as TGTGCCAGCAGCCCGGACATATTAGCCAAAAACATTCAGTACTTC. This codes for CASSPDILAKNIQYF.

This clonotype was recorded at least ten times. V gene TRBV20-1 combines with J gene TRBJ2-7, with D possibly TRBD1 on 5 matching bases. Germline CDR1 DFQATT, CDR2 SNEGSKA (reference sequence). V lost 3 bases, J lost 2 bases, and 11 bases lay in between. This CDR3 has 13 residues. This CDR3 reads CSARGQEPYEQYF. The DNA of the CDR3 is TGCAGTGCTAGGGGGCAGGAGCCCTACGAGCAGTACTTC.

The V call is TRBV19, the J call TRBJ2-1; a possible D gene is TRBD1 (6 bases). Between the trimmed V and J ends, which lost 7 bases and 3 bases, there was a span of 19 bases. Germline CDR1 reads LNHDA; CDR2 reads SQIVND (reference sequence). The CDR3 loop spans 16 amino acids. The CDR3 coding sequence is TGTGCCAGTAAACAGGCTAGGGGGAGTGACTACAATGAGCAGTTCTTC. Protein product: CASKQARGSDYNEQFF.

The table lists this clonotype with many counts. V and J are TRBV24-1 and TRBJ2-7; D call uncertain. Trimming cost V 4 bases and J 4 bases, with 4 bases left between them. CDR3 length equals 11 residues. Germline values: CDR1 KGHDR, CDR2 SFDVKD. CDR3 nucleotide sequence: TGTGCCACCAGTGACCATTACGAGCAGTACTTC. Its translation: CATSDHYEQYF.

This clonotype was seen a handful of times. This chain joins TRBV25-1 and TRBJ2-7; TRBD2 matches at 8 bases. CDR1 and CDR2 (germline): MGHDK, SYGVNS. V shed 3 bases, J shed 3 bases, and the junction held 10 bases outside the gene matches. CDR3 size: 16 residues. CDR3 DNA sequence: TGTGCCAGCAGTGAGATTGGTGCTAGCGGGTACTACGAGCAGTACTTC. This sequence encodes CASSEIGASGYYEQYF.

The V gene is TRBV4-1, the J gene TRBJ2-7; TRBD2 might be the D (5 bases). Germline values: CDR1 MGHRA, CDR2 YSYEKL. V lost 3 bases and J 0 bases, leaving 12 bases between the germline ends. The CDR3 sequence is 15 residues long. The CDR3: CASSHRPSGSYEQYF. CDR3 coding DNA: TGCGCCAGCAGCCACCGACCGAGCGGCTCCTACGAGCAGTACTTC.

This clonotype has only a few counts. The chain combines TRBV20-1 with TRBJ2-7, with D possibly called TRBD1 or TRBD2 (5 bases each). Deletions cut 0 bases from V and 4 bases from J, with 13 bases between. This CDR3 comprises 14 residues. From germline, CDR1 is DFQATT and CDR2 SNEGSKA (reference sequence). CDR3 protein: CSARDLGVGYEQYF. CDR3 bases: TGCAGTGCTAGAGATTTGGGGGTGGGATACGAGCAGTACTTC.

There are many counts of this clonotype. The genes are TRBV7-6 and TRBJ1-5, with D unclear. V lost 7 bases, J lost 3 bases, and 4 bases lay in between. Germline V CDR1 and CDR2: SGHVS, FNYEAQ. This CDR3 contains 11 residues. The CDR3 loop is CASTNNQPQHF. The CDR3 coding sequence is TGTGCCAGCACCAACAATCAGCCCCAGCATTTT.